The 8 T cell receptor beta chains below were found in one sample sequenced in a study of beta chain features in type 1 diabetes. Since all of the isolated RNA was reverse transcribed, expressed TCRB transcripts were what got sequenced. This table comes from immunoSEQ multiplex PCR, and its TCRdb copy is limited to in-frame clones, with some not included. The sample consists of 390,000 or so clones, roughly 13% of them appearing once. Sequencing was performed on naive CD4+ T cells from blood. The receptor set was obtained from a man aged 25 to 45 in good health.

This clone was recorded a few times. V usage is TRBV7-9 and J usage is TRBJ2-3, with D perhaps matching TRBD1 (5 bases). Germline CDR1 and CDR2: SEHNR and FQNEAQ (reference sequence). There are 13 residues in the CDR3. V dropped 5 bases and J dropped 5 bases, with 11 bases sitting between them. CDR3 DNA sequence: TGTGCCAGCAGCCCGACCGACAGAGATACGCAGTATTTT. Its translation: CASSPTDRDTQYF.

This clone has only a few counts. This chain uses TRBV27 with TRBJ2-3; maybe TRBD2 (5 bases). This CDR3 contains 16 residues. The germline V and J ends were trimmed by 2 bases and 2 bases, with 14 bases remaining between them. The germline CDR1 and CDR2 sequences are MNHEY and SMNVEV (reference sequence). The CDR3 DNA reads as TGTGCCAGCAGTTTAACTGCCGGGATCACCACAGATACGCAGTATTTT. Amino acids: CASSLTAGITTDTQYF.

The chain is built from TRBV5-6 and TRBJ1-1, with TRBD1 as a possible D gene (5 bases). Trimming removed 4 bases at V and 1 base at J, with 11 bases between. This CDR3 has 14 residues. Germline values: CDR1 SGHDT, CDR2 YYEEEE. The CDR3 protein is CASSPIRGNTEAFF. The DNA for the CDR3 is TGTGCCAGCAGCCCGATTAGGGGGAACACTGAAGCTTTCTTT.

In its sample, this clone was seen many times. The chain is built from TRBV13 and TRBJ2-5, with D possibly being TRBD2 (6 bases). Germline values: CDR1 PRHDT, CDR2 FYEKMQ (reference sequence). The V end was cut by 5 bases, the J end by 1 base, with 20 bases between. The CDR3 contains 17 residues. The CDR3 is CASSLTGWGGTQETQYF. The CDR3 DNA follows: TGTGCCAGCAGCCTCACAGGCTGGGGCGGGACCCAAGAGACCCAGTACTTC.

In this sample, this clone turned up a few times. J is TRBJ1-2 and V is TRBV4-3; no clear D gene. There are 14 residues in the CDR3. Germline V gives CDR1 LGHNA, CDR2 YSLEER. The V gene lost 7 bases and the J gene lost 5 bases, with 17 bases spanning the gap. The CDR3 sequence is CASTRTGEGYGYTF. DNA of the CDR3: TGCGCCAGCACCCGGACGGGAGAAGGGTATGGCTACACCTTC.

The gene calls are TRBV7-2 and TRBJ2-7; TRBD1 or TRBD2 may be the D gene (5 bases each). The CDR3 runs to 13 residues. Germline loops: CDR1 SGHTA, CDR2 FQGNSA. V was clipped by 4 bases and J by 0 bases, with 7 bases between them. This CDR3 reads CASSSGTSYEQYF. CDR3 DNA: TGTGCCAGCAGCTCGGGGACCTCCTACGAGCAGTACTTC. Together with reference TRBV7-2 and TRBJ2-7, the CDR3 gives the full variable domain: GAGVSQSPSNKVTEKGKDVELRCDPISGHTALYWYRQSLGQGLEFLIYFQGNSAPDKSGLPSDRFSAERTGGSVSTLTIQRTQQEDSAVYLCASSSGTSYEQYFGPGTRLTVT.

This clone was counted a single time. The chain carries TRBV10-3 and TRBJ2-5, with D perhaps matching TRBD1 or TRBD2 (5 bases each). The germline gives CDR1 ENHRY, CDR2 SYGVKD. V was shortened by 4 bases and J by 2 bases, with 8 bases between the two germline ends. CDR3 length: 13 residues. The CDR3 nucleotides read TGTGCCATCAGTGGTGGGGGTCAAGAGACCCAGTACTTC. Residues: CAISGGGQETQYF.

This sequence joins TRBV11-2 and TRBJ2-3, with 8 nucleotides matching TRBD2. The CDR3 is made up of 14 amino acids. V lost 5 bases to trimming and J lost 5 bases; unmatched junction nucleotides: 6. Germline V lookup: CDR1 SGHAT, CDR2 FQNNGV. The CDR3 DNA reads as TGTGCCAGCAGCCAAGCGGGAGCGGTAGATACGCAGTATTTT. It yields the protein CASSQAGAVDTQYF.